This T cell receptor beta chain originates from a study of blood T cell repertoires in COVID-19 (TCRdb year 2020). Looking at the study overall: Samples covering the acute and convalescent phases of COVID-19 were provided by collaborators in the United States, Italy and Spain. The prospective study material was composed of cDNA or gDNA derived from T cells, B-cell-depleted T cells, or PBMCs. Deeply sampled blood TCRbeta repertoires from subjects exposed to, actively infected with, or recovered from COVID-19 were included in the dataset. A freely available public database, intended as a resource for researchers studying the immune response to SARS-CoV-2, is where the repertoires were released. The samples were drawn from the first 160 participants of the ongoing ImmuneRACE study and from over 950 subjects provided by 6 global collaborators. A de-identified subject ID, COVID-19 status, age in years and sex were almost always included in the sample metadata. Where HLA class I and class II types were available, the types were taken from metadata supplied by the sample provider, not from assay-based typing. Study-level results and caveats: The amount of clinical and demographic metadata varied by source and participant and was provided uncurated.

The immunoSEQ Assay, a bias-controlled multiplex PCR, was used to amplify TCRbeta CDR3 regions from genomic DNA. As for the original processing: The number of nucleated cells in each sample was estimated by amplification of reference gene primers within the assay. To quantify the absolute abundance of each unique TCRbeta CDR3 rearrangement, sequence reads were collapsed and filtered. For each sample, productive Simpson clonality was calculated by taking the square root of Simpson's diversity index across productive rearrangements. TCRdb retrieved this table from immuneACCESS and kept in-frame rearrangements only. Not all clones are present; in checked studies, unresolved V genes account for under half, and no reason is known for the remainder. The DNA was the basis for D and trimming; V, J and clone size are from that table. In all, the sample holds around 350,000 clones, and around nine tenths of those were seen once. Jointly, the top ten make up over 2.5% of the sample.

From the germline V gene (reference sequence), CDR1 is SEHNR and CDR2 is FQNEAQ. From V the trimming removes 5 bases and from J it removes 4 bases, while the gene matches leave 11 bases of the junction unaccounted for. Including cysteine and phenylalanine, the CDR3 has 16 amino acids. Only the CDR3 region is kept as DNA, spanning 48 bases read in frame from base 1. In regard to this clone: The antigen it binds to is not known. No base qualities exist here, and no much larger clone lies one base off it.

Whole blood was collected in K2EDTA tubes by collaborating institutions according to the institutions' own protocols. For TCRbeta analysis, collaborators shipped samples as frozen whole blood, isolated PBMCs, or DNA extracted from either of those sample types. The TCR sequence derives from a human donor in a cohort sampled during active COVID-19. The sequence joins TRBV7-9 to TRBJ1-3; TRBD1 lines up with 7 middle nucleotides. Sequences were obtained from peripheral blood. The encoded CDR3 is CASSNLQGLSGNTIYF. The DNA is TGTGCCAGCAGCAACCTACAGGGGCTGTCCGGAAACACCATATATTTT.